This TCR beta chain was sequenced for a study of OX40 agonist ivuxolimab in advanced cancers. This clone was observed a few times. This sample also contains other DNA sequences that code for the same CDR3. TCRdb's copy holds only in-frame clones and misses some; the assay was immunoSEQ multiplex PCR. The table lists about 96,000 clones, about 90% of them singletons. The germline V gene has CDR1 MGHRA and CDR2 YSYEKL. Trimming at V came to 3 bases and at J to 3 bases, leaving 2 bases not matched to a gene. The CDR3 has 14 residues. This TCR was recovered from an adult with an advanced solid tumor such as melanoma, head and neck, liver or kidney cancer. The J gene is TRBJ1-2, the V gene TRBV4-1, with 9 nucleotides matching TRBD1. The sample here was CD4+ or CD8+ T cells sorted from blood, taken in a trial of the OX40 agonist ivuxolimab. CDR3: CASSQDRGDYGYTF. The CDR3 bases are TGCGCCAGCAGCCAGGACAGGGGAGACTATGGCTACACCTTC.